This T cell receptor beta chain was sequenced during a study of T-cell memory formation after mild COVID-19. Study-wide context: Largely donor-specific TCR clusters were found.

The study, taken as a whole, reports: Pre-infection memory showed some responding clones, and this suggested that cross-reactive memory joined.

Germline V gives CDR1 SQVTM, CDR2 ANQGSEA. CDR3 size: 13 residues. This clonotype was picked up a small number of times. Its antigen is currently unknown. One junction end does not reproduce the germline sequence, and a read error may be involved. Via MiXCR, TCRdb re-called the 5' RACE reads, giving one row per CDR3 protein. The table shows 550,000 to 700,000 distinct CDR3 sequences, with about a sixth occurring only once. The sample comprised PBMCs or a T cell subset sorted from them (not recorded which). The source is an adult woman who had mild COVID-19 (a few samples of this study predate the infection). Cell type and time point are not known. This chain connects TRBV29-1 to TRBJ2-1; 7 nucleotides align to TRBD1. CDR3 nucleotides: TGTACAGCGAACAGGGGCCTAGGGAATGAGCAGTTCTTC. It specifies CTANRGLGNEQFF.